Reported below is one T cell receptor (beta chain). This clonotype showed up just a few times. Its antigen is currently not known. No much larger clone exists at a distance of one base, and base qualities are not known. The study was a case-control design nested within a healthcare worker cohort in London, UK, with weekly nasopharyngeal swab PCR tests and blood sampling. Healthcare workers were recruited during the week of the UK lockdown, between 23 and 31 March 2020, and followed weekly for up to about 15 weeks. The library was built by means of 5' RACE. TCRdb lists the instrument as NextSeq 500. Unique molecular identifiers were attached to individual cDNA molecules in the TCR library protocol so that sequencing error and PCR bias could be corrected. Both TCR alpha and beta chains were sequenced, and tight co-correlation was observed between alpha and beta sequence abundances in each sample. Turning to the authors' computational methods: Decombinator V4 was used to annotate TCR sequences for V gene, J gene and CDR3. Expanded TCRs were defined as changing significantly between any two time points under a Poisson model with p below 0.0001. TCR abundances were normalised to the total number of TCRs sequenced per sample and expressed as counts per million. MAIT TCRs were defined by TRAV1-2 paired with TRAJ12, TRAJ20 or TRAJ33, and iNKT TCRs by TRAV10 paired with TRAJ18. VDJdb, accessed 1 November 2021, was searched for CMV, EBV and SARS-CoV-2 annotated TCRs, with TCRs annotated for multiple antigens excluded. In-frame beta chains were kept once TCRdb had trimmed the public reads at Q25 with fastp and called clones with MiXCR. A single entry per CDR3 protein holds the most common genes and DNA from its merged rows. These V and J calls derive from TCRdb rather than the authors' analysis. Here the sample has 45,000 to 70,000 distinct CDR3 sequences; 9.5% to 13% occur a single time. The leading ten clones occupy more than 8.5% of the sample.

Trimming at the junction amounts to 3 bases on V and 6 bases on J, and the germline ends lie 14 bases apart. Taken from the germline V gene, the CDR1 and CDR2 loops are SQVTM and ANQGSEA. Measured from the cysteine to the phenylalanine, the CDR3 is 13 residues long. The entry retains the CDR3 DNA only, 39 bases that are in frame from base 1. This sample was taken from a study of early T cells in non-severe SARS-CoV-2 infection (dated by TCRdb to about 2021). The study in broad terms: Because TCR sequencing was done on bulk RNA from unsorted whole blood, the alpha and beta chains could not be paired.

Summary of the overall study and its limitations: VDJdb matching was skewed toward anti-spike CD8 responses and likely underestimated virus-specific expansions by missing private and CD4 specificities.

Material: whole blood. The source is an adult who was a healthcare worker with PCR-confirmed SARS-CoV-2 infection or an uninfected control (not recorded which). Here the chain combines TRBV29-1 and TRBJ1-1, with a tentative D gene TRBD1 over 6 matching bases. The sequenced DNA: TGCAGCGTTGATTCAGGGGTTAGTTCTGAAGCTTTCTTT. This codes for CSVDSGVSSEAFF.